These 11 T cell receptor beta chains were all obtained from the same sample, sequenced in a study of T cells in Graves' hyperthyroidism and ophthalmopathy. RNA transcripts provided the source from which TCR beta CDR3 regions were amplified. Primed by the HTBI set, a first-round RT-PCR was run on the TCR CDR3. TCRdb called the multiplex PCR reads again in MiXCR, with one record for every CDR3 protein. The table includes about 410,000 distinct CDR3 sequences, 13% to 15% detected once. The specimen sequenced was blood. The receptors were gathered from a woman in her twenties or thirties with Graves' ophthalmopathy.

The chain uses TRBV9 and TRBJ2-2, with D possibly TRBD2 on 5 matching bases. Germline V gene lookup returns CDR1 SGDLS and CDR2 YYNGEE. Deletions cut 0 bases from V and 7 bases from J, with 16 bases between. CDR3 length: 16 amino acids. This CDR3 reads CASSVESGEKGGELFF. The DNA for the CDR3 is TGTGCCAGCAGCGTAGAAAGTGGGGAGAAGGGCGGGGAGCTGTTTTTT.

This clonotype was observed at least ten times. CDR3 region: CASSYRRKPTSAETQYF. The CDR3 DNA reads as TGTGCCAGCAGTTACCGGAGAAAACCGACTAGTGCCGAGACCCAGTACTTC. The chain employs TRBV6-6 and TRBJ2-5; D is possibly TRBD2 (6 bases). Germline CDR1 is MNHNY and CDR2 is SVGAGI (reference sequence). The CDR3 loop spans 17 amino acids. The V end was cut by 2 bases, the J end by 5 bases, with 21 bases between.

There are many counts of this clonotype. This chain uses TRBV12-3 or TRBV12-4 with TRBJ2-7; 8 bases are a match to TRBD1. This CDR3 region has 14 residues. Germline trimming cut 7 bases from V and 0 bases from J; bases unmatched to any gene: 5. CDR3 bases: TGTGCCAGCAATAGACAGGGGCTCTCCTACGAGCAGTACTTC. This translates into CASNRQGLSYEQYF.

This clonotype was seen ten or more times. This chain links TRBV11-2 with TRBJ1-6; D unresolved. This CDR3 comprises 14 residues. CDR1 and CDR2 from the germline V gene are SGHAT and FQNNGV. Trimming removed 3 bases from V and 6 bases from J, with 9 bases in between. CDR3 bases: TGTGCCAGCAGCTTTATAGGCAGTAATTCACCCCTCCACTTT. Translating it yields CASSFIGSNSPLHF.

The chain is built from TRBV27 and TRBJ2-7, with unresolved D. The CDR3 totals 11 residues. CDR1 is MNHEY, CDR2 SMNVEV, per germline (reference sequence). V lost 2 bases and J lost 7, with 6 bases in between. CDR3 sequence: CASSLGLEQYF. CDR3 in DNA: TGTGCCAGCAGTTTAGGTTTGGAGCAGTACTTC.

This clonotype was seen only a few times. V is TRBV10-2 and J is TRBJ2-5, with TRBD2 identical over 10 bases. V dropped 5 bases and J dropped 7; count of bases not matched to a gene: 7. CDR1 WSHSY and CDR2 SAAADI come from the germline V gene. This CDR3 comprises 14 residues. This CDR3 reads CASSSGGGPRTQYF. CDR3 nucleotide sequence: TGCGCCAGCAGTAGCGGGGGGGGTCCCCGGACCCAGTACTTC.

This clonotype was counted ten times or more. The genes are TRBV3-1 and TRBJ1-4; no clear D. The V gene lost 3 bases and the J gene lost 6 bases, with 2 bases spanning the gap. The CDR3 consists of 11 residues. Germline loops: CDR1 LGHDT, CDR2 YNNKEL (reference sequence). In DNA form, the CDR3 reads TGTGCCAGCAGCCATGATGAAAAACTGTTTTTT. Protein: CASSHDEKLFF.

This clonotype was counted many times. This chain joins TRBV2 and TRBJ2-7; TRBD1 matches 7 bases. The junction had 9 bases not matched to a gene; V was cut back by 8 bases and J by 2 bases. The CDR3 loop spans 14 amino acids. CDR1 is SNHLY and CDR2 is FYNNEI in the germline V gene. This CDR3 reads CASGPETGPYEQYF. The CDR3 DNA follows: TGTGCCAGCGGTCCCGAGACAGGGCCCTACGAGCAGTACTTC.

This clonotype was recorded at least ten times. The genes are TRBV6-6 and TRBJ2-1; D is tentatively TRBD1 or TRBD2 (5 bases each). V was trimmed by 2 bases and J by 5 bases, leaving 13 bases between them. Germline V gives CDR1 MNHNY, CDR2 SVGAGI (reference sequence). The CDR3 spans 15 residues. The CDR3 region is CASSYALGTHNEQFF. CDR3 nucleotides: TGTGCCAGCAGTTACGCGTTGGGGACCCACAATGAGCAGTTCTTC.

This clonotype showed up many times. The chain joins TRBV20-1 to TRBJ1-1; no clear D gene. CDR1 DFQATT and CDR2 SNEGSKA come from the germline V gene (reference sequence). Deletions cut 2 bases from V and 0 bases from J, with 13 bases between. The CDR3 contains 15 residues. The CDR3, as DNA: TGCAGTGCTAGATCTGGGGAGGCCATGAACACTGAAGCTTTCTTT. It encodes CSARSGEAMNTEAFF.

This clonotype was counted at least ten times. The chain has TRBV2 and TRBJ2-4, with D possibly being TRBD2 (6 bases). The V gene lost 4 bases and the J gene lost 7 bases, with 14 bases spanning the gap. Germline V gene data show CDR1 as SNHLY and CDR2 as FYNNEI. CDR3 length: 14 amino acids. The CDR3 bases are TGTGCCAGCAGTGTCGGCGGGATTGGGAACATTCAGTACTTC. This codes for CASSVGGIGNIQYF.